The present TCR beta chain was sequenced within a study of CD8+ T cells in alopecia areata. Study at large: The drug, oral tofacitinib, was given to treated patients at 5 to 10 mg twice daily. Patients in the study were on tofacitinib for 6 to 18 months, then off it for 6 months. Notes on the study in general: Tofacitinib significantly lowered scalp clonality and expanded CD8+ clones among the top 100.

Note on this clone: Its antigen is undetermined.

The treatment here: oral pan-JAK inhibitor, 5-10 mg twice daily. Lesional scalp punch biopsies and peripheral blood were collected from alopecia areata patients. Extracted from the samples, RNA was reverse transcribed into cDNA to serve as the sequencing template. The data were produced by immunoSEQ multiplex PCR, yet TCRdb's version contains in-frame clones alone and is incomplete. The sample has 150,000 to 200,000 clones, roughly 60% seen once. The V gene's germline CDR1 is SQVTM and CDR2 ANQGSEA. The CDR3 is 12 amino acids. The germline V and J ends were trimmed by 0 bases and 10 bases, with 10 bases remaining between them.

This receptor was taken from a human donor with alopecia areata. This material consisted of CD4+ T cells sorted from blood, taken at week 24, from a patient treated with tofacitinib. The chain is built from TRBV29-1 and TRBJ2-1; D is perhaps TRBD1 or TRBD2 (5 bases each). As DNA, the CDR3 is TGCAGCGTTGAAGATACCGGGACCGAGCAGTTCTTC. As protein: CSVEDTGTEQFF.